The T cell receptor (beta chain) described here comes from a study of CD8 T cells in ankylosing spondylitis. Regarding the study as a whole: There were earlier reports of some motif variants in reactive arthritis synovial fluid and blood.

This clonotype was found a few times. The antigen is undetermined. From the 5' RACE reads, TCRdb called clonotypes with MiXCR, one entry per CDR3 protein. The data contain around 300,000 distinct CDR3 sequences, less than 25% of them singletons. The germline V gene encodes CDR1 LNHNV and CDR2 YYDKDF (reference sequence). Trimming shortened V by 7 bases and J by 5 bases, and 10 bases separated the two germline ends. This CDR3 comprises 12 residues. What was sequenced was blood, either unsorted or a sorted T cell fraction (not recorded which). This sequence originates from a female donor with ankylosing spondylitis or in good health (not recorded which). The chain links TRBV15 to TRBJ2-3; D not resolved. The CDR3 region has the DNA TGTGCCACCAAAGCGTTGGGAGATACGCAGTATTTT. Translation: CATKALGDTQYF.